A selection of T cell receptor beta chains follows, all from one sample in a study of cytomegalovirus exposure and HLA in healthy donors. The method was immunoSEQ multiplex PCR; TCRdb's version includes in-frame clones alone and lacks a portion of them. The sample spans about 96,000 clones; the ten largest clones claim around 3.6%. Sequencing was carried out using PBMCs. The receptor set was obtained from a woman in her thirties in good health and CMV-seronegative. Each CDR3 is given with its conserved first and last residue. The D gene is left open where the match is weak.

D	J	V	CDR3	DNA
.	TRBJ1-2	TRBV27	CASSRVGVGLLGYTF	TGTGCCAGCAGTCGAGTAGGGGTTGGGCTTTTAGGCTACACCTTC
.	TRBJ2-7	TRBV28	CASTSGSSYEQYF	TGTGCCAGCACATCAGGGTCCTCCTACGAGCAGTACTTC
TRBD1	TRBJ1-1	TRBV7-2	CASSYRGVGAAEAFF	TGTGCCAGCAGCTACAGGGGAGTTGGAGCCGCTGAAGCTTTCTTT
TRBD1	TRBJ2-7	TRBV27	CASSPQGEMDEQYF	TGTGCCAGCAGTCCCCAGGGGGAAATGGACGAGCAGTACTTC
.	TRBJ2-3	TRBV28	CASRRFQSADTQYF	TGTGCCAGCAGAAGGTTCCAGAGCGCAGATACGCAGTATTTT
TRBD1	TRBJ2-7	TRBV7-9	CASSRQGMSYEQYF	TGTGCCAGCAGCAGACAGGGGATGTCCTACGAGCAGTACTTC
TRBD2	TRBJ2-3	TRBV5-1	CASSLLAGSTDTQYF	TGCGCCAGCAGCTTACTAGCGGGGAGCACAGATACGCAGTATTTT
TRBD1	TRBJ1-4	TRBV4-1	CASGHNRGTNEKLFF	TGCGCCAGCGGCCACAACAGGGGAACTAATGAAAAACTGTTTTTT
TRBD2	TRBJ2-2	TRBV9	CASSESPLAGGSNTGELFF	TGTGCCAGCAGCGAGTCCCCACTAGCGGGAGGTTCGAACACCGGGGAGCTGTTTTTT
.	TRBJ2-2	TRBV27	CASSFSSDTGELFF	TGTGCCAGCAGTTTTTCTAGTGACACCGGGGAGCTGTTTTTT
TRBD2	TRBJ2-1	TRBV29-1	CSVGPAGDHNEQFF	TGCAGCGTTGGCCCAGCGGGGGACCACAATGAGCAGTTCTTC
TRBD1	TRBJ1-1	TRBV19	CASMGQLNTEAFF	TGTGCCAGTATGGGACAGTTGAACACTGAAGCTTTCTTT
.	TRBJ2-2	TRBV7-8	CASSFRGGTGELFF	TGTGCCAGCAGCTTTAGGGGGGGCACCGGGGAGCTGTTTTTT
TRBD2	TRBJ2-1	TRBV29-1	CSVGGVSEAYNEQFF	TGCAGCGTCGGGGGGGTTAGCGAGGCCTACAATGAGCAGTTCTTC
TRBD1	TRBJ2-7	TRBV13	CASSETGTAEGYEQYF	TGTGCCAGCAGCGAAACTGGGACAGCCGAAGGCTACGAGCAGTACTTC
.	TRBJ2-7	TRBV28	CASSPGGAYEQYF	TGTGCCAGCAGCCCCGGCGGAGCCTACGAGCAGTACTTC
TRBD1	TRBJ2-7	TRBV28	CASTSTGGTYEQYF	TGTGCCAGCACGTCCACAGGGGGTACTTACGAGCAGTACTTC
.	TRBJ2-2	TRBV28	CASSIYRESRELFF	TGTGCCAGCTCTATCTATCGTGAATCCCGGGAGCTGTTTTTT
TRBD1	TRBJ2-5	TRBV7-7	CASSSFPQGALGETQYF	TGTGCTAGCAGCTCTTTTCCTCAGGGGGCGCTAGGAGAGACCCAGTACTTC
TRBD2	TRBJ2-1	TRBV4-1	CASSQAGGLAGTGYEQFF	TGCGCCAGCAGCCAGGCCGGCGGACTAGCGGGAACGGGCTATGAGCAGTTCTTC
TRBD1	TRBJ1-2	TRBV28	CASSLTGASYGYTF	TGTGCCAGCAGTTTGACAGGGGCCAGCTATGGCTACACCTTC
.	TRBJ1-2	TRBV5-1	CASSIDWSEGYTF	TGCGCCAGCAGCATAGACTGGAGTGAGGGCTACACCTTC
TRBD2	TRBJ2-2	TRBV7-9	CASSSSGSGGDTGELFF	TGTGCCAGCAGCTCAAGCGGTAGCGGGGGTGATACCGGGGAGCTGTTTTTT
TRBD2	TRBJ2-3	TRBV19	CASSSTSGSPYTQYF	TGTGCCAGTAGTTCGACTAGCGGGAGCCCCTATACGCAGTATTTT
TRBD2	TRBJ2-7	TRBV14	CASTPSMAGRAEQYF	TGTGCCAGCACCCCCTCGATGGCAGGGAGGGCCGAGCAGTACTTC
.	TRBJ2-7	TRBV28	CASSLTGEDYEQYF	TGTGCCAGCAGCCTCACAGGGGAGGACTACGAGCAGTACTTC
.	TRBJ1-1	TRBV5-4	CASSTGNTEAFF	TGTGCCAGCAGCACGGGGAACACTGAAGCTTTCTTT
TRBD1	TRBJ1-6	TRBV6-6	CASSPRTGSRVSPLHF	TGTGCCAGCAGTCCCCGGACAGGGAGCAGAGTTTCACCCCTCCACTTT
TRBD1	TRBJ1-4	TRBV28	CASRPGQGNEKLFF	TGTGCCAGCAGGCCGGGACAGGGGAATGAAAAACTGTTTTTT
.	TRBJ1-1	TRBV30	CAWSSWQGVNTEAFF	TGTGCCTGGAGTTCTTGGCAGGGCGTGAACACTGAAGCTTTCTTT
.	TRBJ1-2	TRBV6-5	CASSYGQGDYGYTF	TGTGCCAGCAGTTACGGGCAGGGCGACTATGGCTACACCTTC
.	TRBJ2-7	TRBV29-1	CSVDSGGVGEQYF	TGCAGCGTTGATTCGGGCGGGGTTGGCGAGCAGTACTTC
.	TRBJ1-5	TRBV6-5	CASSYRRGQPQHF	TGTGCCAGCAGTTATAGGCGGGGGCAGCCCCAGCATTTT
TRBD2	TRBJ2-2	TRBV18	CASSLLAANTGELFF	TGTGCCAGCTCACTACTAGCGGCGAACACCGGGGAGCTGTTTTTT
.	TRBJ2-5	TRBV27	CASRTSEGGAAQYF	TGTGCCAGCAGAACTAGCGAGGGGGGAGCGGCCCAGTACTTC
TRBD1	TRBJ1-2	TRBV19	CASSNQQQARGDGYTF	TGTGCCAGTAGTAACCAACAACAGGCCAGGGGGGATGGCTACACCTTC
.	TRBJ1-2	TRBV15	CATSRVGANYGYTF	TGTGCCACCAGCAGAGTTGGAGCTAACTATGGCTACACCTTC
.	TRBJ1-1	TRBV7-7	CASSLTGGTEAFF	TGTGCTAGCAGCTTAACCGGGGGCACTGAAGCTTTCTTT
TRBD1	TRBJ2-3	TRBV29-1	CSVERDRGTDTQYF	TGCAGCGTTGAAAGGGACAGGGGCACAGATACGCAGTATTTT
.	TRBJ1-1	TRBV15	CATSRDQARGNTEAFF	TGTGCCACCAGCAGAGATCAGGCAAGGGGGAACACTGAAGCTTTCTTT
TRBD2	TRBJ2-1	TRBV15	CATSRDILAGGAQQFF	TGTGCCACCAGCAGAGATATCCTAGCGGGGGGGGCCCAGCAGTTCTTC
.	TRBJ1-1	TRBV5-6	CASSRVDSTSNTEAFF	TGTGCCAGCAGTCGGGTCGATAGCACTTCGAACACTGAAGCTTTCTTT
.	TRBJ2-3	TRBV5-4	CASSWKQGTDTQYF	TGTGCCAGCAGTTGGAAACAGGGAACGGATACGCAGTATTTT
TRBD2	TRBJ2-1	TRBV7-2	CASSPWGGGNEQFF	TGTGCCAGCAGCCCCTGGGGGGGTGGTAATGAGCAGTTCTTC
TRBD1	TRBJ1-3	TRBV11-2	CASSLDRRGTIYF	TGTGCCAGCAGCCTGGACAGGAGGGGCACCATATATTTT
.	TRBJ2-7	TRBV2	CASIGARSSYEQYF	TGTGCCAGCATTGGGGCCCGGAGCTCCTACGAGCAGTACTTC
.	TRBJ1-5	TRBV6-6	CASSYGQGQPQHF	TGTGCCAGCAGTTACGGCCAGGGTCAGCCCCAGCATTTT
TRBD2	TRBJ2-3	TRBV9	CASSVGASGGTDTQYF	TGTGCCAGCAGCGTAGGGGCTAGCGGGGGGACAGATACGCAGTATTTT
TRBD1	TRBJ1-1	TRBV5-4	CASSLDRGDTEAFF	TGTGCCAGCAGCTTGGACAGGGGGGACACTGAAGCTTTCTTT
.	TRBJ1-1	TRBV30	CAWSAASGAGTEAFF	TGTGCCTGGAGTGCCGCGAGTGGGGCCGGCACTGAAGCTTTCTTT
TRBD1	TRBJ2-5	TRBV6-5	CASRQQGGETQYF	TGTGCCAGCAGACAACAGGGGGGAGAGACCCAGTACTTC
TRBD2	TRBJ2-2	TRBV7-2	CASSLGLGGTGELFF	TGTGCCAGCAGCTTAGGACTGGGAGGGACCGGGGAGCTGTTTTTT
.	TRBJ2-4	TRBV7-9	CASSLVTLAKNIQYF	TGTGCCAGCAGCTTAGTGACATTAGCCAAAAACATTCAGTACTTC
TRBD2	TRBJ2-7	TRBV27	CASSLTSGRAFEQYF	TGTGCCAGCAGTCTCACTAGCGGGAGGGCTTTCGAGCAGTACTTC
.	TRBJ2-7	TRBV28	CASSEYRDPPYEQYF	TGTGCCAGCAGTGAATACAGAGACCCCCCCTACGAGCAGTACTTC
TRBD1	TRBJ1-6	TRBV5-1	CASSLTGGYLSYNSPLHF	TGCGCCAGCAGCTTAACAGGGGGCTACCTCTCCTATAATTCACCCCTCCACTTT
.	TRBJ1-3	TRBV5-1	CASSSGTAGNTIYF	TGCGCCAGCAGTTCAGGAACCGCTGGAAACACCATATATTTT
.	TRBJ1-4	TRBV7-9	CASSLDYGISIEKLFF	TGTGCCAGCAGCTTAGACTACGGGATTTCAATAGAAAAACTGTTTTTT
.	TRBJ1-3	TRBV14	CASSLRLGQHSGNTIYF	TGTGCCAGCAGCCTTAGATTAGGACAACACTCTGGAAACACCATATATTTT